The 7 T cell receptor beta chains listed next were all sequenced from one sample in a study of blood T cell repertoires in COVID-19. Libraries were prepared by immunoSEQ multiplex PCR; TCRdb keeps only in-frame clonotypes and omits some of them. The data show fewer than 300,000 clones, around 90% seen once. Sequenced input: PBMCs or T cells enriched from blood (not recorded which). The receptor set was obtained from a woman aged 40 to 49 with acute COVID-19.

The chain recombines TRBV7-9 with TRBJ2-1, with 11 bases identical to TRBD1. The CDR3 totals 15 residues. With 5 bases clipped from V and 4 bases from J, the junction kept 4 bases outside the gene matches. Per the germline V gene, CDR1 is SEHNR and CDR2 is FQNEAQ (reference sequence). The DNA for the CDR3 is TGTGCCAGCAGCACGGGACAGGGGGTTTACAATGAGCAGTTCTTC. It yields the protein CASSTGQGVYNEQFF. The complete variable domain, with remaining parts taken from reference TRBV7-9 and TRBJ2-1, reads DTGVSQNPRHKITKRGQNVTFRCDPISEHNRLYWYRQTLGQGPEFLTYFQNEAQLEKSRLLSDRFSAERPKGSFSTLEIQRTEQGDSAMYLCASSTGQGVYNEQFFGPGTRLTVL.

The chain has TRBV7-9 and TRBJ1-4; 10 bases are a match to TRBD1. CDR1 is SEHNR and CDR2 is FQNEAQ in the germline V gene (reference sequence). V lost 0 bases and J lost 8; bases outside the gene matches: 15. This CDR3 is 19 amino acids long. In nucleotides, the CDR3 is TGTGCCAGCAGCTTAGCCTATGGCCGGGACAGGGGTTCGGAGGAAAAACTGTTTTTT. Translation gives CASSLAYGRDRGSEEKLFF.

The V and J genes are TRBV5-8 and TRBJ1-5, with 7 bases aligning to TRBD1. The CDR3 covers 15 residues. Per germline, CDR1 SGHTS and CDR2 YDEGEE. Germline trimming cut 4 bases from V and 0 bases from J; bases unmatched to any gene: 4. CDR3 region: CASSQGTDSNQPQHF. The CDR3 nucleotides read TGTGCCAGCAGCCAAGGGACAGATAGCAATCAGCCCCAGCATTTT. Full variable domain (missing parts from reference TRBV5-8 and TRBJ1-5): EAGVTQSPTHLIKTRGQQATLRCSPISGHTSVYWYQQALGLGLQFLLWYDEGEERNRGNFPPRFSGRQFPNYSSELNVNALELEDSALYLCASSQGTDSNQPQHFGDGTRLSIL.

The chain is built from TRBV28 and TRBJ1-2, with D maybe TRBD1 (6 bases). The CDR3 contains 15 residues. V was trimmed by 6 bases and J by 0 bases, leaving 14 bases between them. Germline V gene sequence: CDR1 MDHEN, CDR2 SYDVKM. The CDR3 reads CASSSTGTSNYGYTF. The CDR3 DNA follows: TGTGCCAGCAGCTCCACCGGGACATCTAACTATGGCTACACCTTC.

This clone was detected only once. The chain links TRBV7-9 to TRBJ2-1; D gene ambiguous. The CDR3 loop spans 16 amino acids. CDR1 is SEHNR and CDR2 is FQNEAQ in the germline V gene (reference sequence). V lost 5 bases, J lost 0 bases, and 14 bases lay in between. CDR3 DNA sequence: TGTGCCAGCAGCCCATCCCCAGGCCGCTCCTACAATGAGCAGTTCTTC. Translation: CASSPSPGRSYNEQFF.

The chain combines TRBV6-5 with TRBJ1-2; weak D call: TRBD1 (6 bases). Germline CDR1 is MNHEY and CDR2 is SVGAGI. V dropped 5 bases and J dropped 4 bases, with 17 bases sitting between them. This CDR3 has 15 amino acids. DNA of the CDR3: TGTGCCAGCAGTAATCGTGGGGGCCAAAGCTATGGCTACACCTTC. This codes for CASSNRGGQSYGYTF.

The table lists this clone with a count of one. The J gene is TRBJ1-1, the V gene TRBV19; TRBD1 agrees at 8 bases. The V gene's germline CDR1 is LNHDA and CDR2 SQIVND (reference sequence). V trimming: 6 bases; J trimming: 0 bases; junction bases outside the gene matches: 3. This CDR3 is built from 14 residues. CDR3 residues: CASRDRDMNTEAFF. DNA for the CDR3: TGTGCCAGTAGGGACAGGGACATGAACACTGAAGCTTTCTTT.